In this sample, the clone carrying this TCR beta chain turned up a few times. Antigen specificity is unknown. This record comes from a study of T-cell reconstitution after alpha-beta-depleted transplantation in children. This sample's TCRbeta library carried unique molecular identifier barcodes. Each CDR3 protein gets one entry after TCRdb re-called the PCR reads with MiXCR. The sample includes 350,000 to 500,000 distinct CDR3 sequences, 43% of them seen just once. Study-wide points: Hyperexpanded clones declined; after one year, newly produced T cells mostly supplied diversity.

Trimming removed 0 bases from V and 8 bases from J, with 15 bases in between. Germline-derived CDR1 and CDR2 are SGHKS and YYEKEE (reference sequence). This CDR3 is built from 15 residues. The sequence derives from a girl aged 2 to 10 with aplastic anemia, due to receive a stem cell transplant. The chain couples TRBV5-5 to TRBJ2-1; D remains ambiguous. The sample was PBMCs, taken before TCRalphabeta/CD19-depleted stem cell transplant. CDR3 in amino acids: CASSLGRSLGDEQFF. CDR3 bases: TGTGCCAGCAGCTTGGGCCGTTCCTTAGGAGATGAGCAGTTCTTC.